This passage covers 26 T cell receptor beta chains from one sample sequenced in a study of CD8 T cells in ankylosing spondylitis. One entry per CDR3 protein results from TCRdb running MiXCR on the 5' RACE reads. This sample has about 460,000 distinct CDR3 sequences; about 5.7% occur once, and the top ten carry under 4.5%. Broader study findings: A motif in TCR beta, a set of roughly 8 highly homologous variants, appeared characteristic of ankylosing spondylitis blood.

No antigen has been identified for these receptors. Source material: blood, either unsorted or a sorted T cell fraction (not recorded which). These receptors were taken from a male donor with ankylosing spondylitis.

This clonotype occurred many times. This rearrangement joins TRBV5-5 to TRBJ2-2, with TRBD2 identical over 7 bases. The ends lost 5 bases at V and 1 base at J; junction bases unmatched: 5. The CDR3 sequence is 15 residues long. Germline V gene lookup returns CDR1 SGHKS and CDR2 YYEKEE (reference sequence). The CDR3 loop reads CASSVGLRNTGELFF. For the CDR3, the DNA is TGTGCCAGCAGTGTGGGACTAAGGAACACCGGGGAGCTGTTTTTT.

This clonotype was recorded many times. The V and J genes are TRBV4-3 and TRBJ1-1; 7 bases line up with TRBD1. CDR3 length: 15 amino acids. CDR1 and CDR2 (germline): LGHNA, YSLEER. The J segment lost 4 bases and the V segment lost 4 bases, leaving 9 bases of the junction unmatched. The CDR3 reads CASSLGQAMGTEAFF. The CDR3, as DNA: TGCGCCAGCAGCCTCGGACAGGCGATGGGCACTGAAGCTTTCTTT.

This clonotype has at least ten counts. CDR3 protein: CSAPVRASGQETQYF. The CDR3 DNA reads TGCAGTGCTCCCGTGAGGGCCTCGGGCCAGGAGACCCAGTACTTC. V and J are TRBV20-1 and TRBJ2-5, with D perhaps matching TRBD2 (5 bases). V was pared by 5 bases and J by 5 bases, with 21 bases between. The germline CDR1 and CDR2 sequences are DFQATT and SNEGSKA (reference sequence). The CDR3 totals 15 residues.

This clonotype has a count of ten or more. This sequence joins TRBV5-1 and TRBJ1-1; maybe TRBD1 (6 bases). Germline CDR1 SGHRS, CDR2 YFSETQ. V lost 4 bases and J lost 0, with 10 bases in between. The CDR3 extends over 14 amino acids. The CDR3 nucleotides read TGCGCCAGCAGCGTGGACAGCCTGAACACTGAAGCTTTCTTT. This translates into CASSVDSLNTEAFF.

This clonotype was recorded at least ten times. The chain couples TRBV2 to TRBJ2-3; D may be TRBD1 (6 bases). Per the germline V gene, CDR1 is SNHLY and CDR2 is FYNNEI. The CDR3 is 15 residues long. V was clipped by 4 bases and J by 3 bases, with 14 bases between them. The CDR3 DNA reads TGTGCCAGCAGTGTAGAACAGGGCTGGACAGATACGCAGTATTTT. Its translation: CASSVEQGWTDTQYF.

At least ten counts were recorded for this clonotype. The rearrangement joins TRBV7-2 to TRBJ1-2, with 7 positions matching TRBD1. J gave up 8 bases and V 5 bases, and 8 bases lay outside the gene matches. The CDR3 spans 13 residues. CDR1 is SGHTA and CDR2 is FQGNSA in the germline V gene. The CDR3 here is CASSEGQLIGYTF. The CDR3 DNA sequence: TGTGCCAGCAGCGAGGGACAGCTGATCGGCTACACCTTC. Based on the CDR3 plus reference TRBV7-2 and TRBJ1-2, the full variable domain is GAGVSQSPSNKVTEKGKDVELRCDPISGHTALYWYRQSLGQGLEFLIYFQGNSAPDKSGLPSDRFSAERTGGSVSTLTIQRTQQEDSAVYLCASSEGQLIGYTFGSGTRLTVV.

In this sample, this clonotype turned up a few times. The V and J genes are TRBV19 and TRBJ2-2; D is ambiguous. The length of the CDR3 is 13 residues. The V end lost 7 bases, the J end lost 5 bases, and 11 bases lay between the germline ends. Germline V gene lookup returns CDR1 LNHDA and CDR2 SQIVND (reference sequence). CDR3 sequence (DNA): TGTGCCAGTACCGAGACTTTGACCGGGGAGCTGTTTTTT. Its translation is CASTETLTGELFF.

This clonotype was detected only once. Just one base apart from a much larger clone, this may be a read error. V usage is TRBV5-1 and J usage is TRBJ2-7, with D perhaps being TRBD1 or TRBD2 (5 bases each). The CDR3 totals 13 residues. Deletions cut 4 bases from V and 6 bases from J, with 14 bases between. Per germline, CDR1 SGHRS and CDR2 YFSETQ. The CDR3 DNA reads TGCGCCAGCAGCACCGGGACCTCGATCGAGCAGTACTTC. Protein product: CASSTGTSIEQYF.

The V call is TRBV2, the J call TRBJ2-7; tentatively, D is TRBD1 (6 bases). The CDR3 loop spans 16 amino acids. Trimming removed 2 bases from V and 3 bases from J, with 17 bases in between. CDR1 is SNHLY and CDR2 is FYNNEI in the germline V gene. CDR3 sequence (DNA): TGTGCCAGCAGTGAATCCGGTAACCGGGGACACTACGAGCAGTACTTC. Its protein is CASSESGNRGHYEQYF.

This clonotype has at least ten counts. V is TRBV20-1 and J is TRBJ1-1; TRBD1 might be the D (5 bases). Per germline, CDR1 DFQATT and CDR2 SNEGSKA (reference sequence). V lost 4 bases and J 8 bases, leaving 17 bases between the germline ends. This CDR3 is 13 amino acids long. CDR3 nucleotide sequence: TGCAGTGCTACCCCGCATTCCAGGGCCGAAGCTTTCTTT. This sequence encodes CSATPHSRAEAFF.

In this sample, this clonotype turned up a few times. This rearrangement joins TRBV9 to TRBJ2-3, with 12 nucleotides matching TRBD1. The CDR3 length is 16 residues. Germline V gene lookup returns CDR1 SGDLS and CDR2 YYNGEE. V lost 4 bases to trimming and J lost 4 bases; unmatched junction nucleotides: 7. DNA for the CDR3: TGTGCCAGCAGCCCATCCGGGACAGGGGGCCCAGATACGCAGTATTTT. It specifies CASSPSGTGGPDTQYF.

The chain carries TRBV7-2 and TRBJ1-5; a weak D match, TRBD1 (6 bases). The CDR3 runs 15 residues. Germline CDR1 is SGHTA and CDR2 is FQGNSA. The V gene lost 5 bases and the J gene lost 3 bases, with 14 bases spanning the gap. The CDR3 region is CASSPQGILNQPQHF. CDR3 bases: TGTGCCAGCAGCCCGCAGGGGATTCTCAATCAGCCCCAGCATTTT.

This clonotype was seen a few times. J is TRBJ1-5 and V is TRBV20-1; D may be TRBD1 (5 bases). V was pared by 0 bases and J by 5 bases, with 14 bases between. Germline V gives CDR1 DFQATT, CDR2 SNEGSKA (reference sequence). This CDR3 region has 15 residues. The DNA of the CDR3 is TGCAGTGCTAGAGATTTTAAAGGGGACCATCAGCCCCAGCATTTT. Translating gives CSARDFKGDHQPQHF.

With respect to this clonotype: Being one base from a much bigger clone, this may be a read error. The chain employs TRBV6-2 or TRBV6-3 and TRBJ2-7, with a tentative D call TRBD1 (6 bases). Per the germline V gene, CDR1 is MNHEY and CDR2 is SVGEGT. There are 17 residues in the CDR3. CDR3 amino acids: CASSYSTGRERTYEQCF. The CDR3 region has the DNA TGTGCCAGCAGTTACTCGACAGGCAGGGAAAGGACCTACGAGCAGTGCTTC.

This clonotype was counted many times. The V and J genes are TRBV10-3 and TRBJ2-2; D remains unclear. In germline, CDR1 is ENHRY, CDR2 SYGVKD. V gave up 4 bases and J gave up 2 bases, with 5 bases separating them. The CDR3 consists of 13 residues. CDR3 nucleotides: TGTGCCATCAGTGGTTCCAACACCGGGGAGCTGTTTTTT. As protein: CAISGSNTGELFF.

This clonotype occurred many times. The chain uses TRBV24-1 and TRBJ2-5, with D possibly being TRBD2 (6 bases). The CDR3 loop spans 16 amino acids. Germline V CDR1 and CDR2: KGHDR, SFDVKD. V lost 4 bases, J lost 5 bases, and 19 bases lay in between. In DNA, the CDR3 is TGTGCCACCAGTGAGGTCGGGACTGCCAATCTGGAGACCCAGTACTTC. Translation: CATSEVGTANLETQYF.

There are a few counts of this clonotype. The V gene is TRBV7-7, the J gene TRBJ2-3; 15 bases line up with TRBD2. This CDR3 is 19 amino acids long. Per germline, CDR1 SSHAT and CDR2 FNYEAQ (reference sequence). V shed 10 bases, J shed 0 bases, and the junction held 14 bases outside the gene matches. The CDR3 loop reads CAISLERTSGGGSTDTQYF. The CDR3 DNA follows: TGTGCCATCAGTTTAGAGAGGACTAGCGGGGGGGGTAGCACAGATACGCAGTATTTT.

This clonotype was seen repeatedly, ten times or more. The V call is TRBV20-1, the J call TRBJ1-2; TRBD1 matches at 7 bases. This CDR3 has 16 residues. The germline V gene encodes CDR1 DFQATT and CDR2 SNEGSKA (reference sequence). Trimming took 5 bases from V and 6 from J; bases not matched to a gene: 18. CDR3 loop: CSAAPNDRASAHGYTF. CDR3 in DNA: TGCAGTGCTGCCCCGAACGACAGGGCTTCCGCTCATGGCTACACCTTC.

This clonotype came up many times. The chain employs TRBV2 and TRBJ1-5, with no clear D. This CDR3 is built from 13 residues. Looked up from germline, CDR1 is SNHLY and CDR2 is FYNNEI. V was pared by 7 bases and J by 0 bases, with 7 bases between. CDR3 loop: CASKRDSNQPQHF. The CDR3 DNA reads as TGTGCCAGCAAGAGAGATAGCAATCAGCCCCAGCATTTT.

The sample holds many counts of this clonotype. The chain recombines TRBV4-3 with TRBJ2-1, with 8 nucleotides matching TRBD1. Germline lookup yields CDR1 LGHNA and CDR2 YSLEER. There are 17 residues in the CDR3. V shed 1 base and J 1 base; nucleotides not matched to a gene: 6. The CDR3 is CASSQAFTGGSYNEQFF. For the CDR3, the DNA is TGCGCCAGCAGCCAAGCATTCACAGGGGGGTCCTACAATGAGCAGTTCTTC.

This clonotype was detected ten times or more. CDR3 amino acids: CASSVLGSWDRAHEQYF. The CDR3 DNA follows: TGTGCCAGCAGCGTACTAGGGTCGTGGGACAGGGCCCACGAGCAGTACTTC. V is TRBV9 and J is TRBJ2-7; TRBD1 aligns across 9 bases. From germline, CDR1 is SGDLS and CDR2 YYNGEE. The V segment lost 1 base and the J segment 5 bases; nucleotides outside the gene matches: 13. CDR3 length equals 17 residues. The full variable domain, completed using reference TRBV9 and TRBJ2-7, is DSGVTQTPKHLITATGQRVTLRCSPRSGDLSVYWYQQSLDQGLQFLIQYYNGEERAKGNILERFSAQQFPDLHSELNLSSLELGDSALYFCASSVLGSWDRAHEQYFGPGTRLTVT.

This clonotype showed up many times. The CDR3 sequence is CASSTDSYSYEQYF. The CDR3, as DNA: TGTGCCAGCAGCACCGACAGCTACTCCTACGAGCAGTACTTC. The chain couples TRBV6-1 to TRBJ2-7; D might be TRBD1 (5 bases). V was shortened by 6 bases and J by 0 bases, with 12 bases between the two germline ends. The CDR3 loop spans 14 amino acids. From germline, CDR1 is MNHNS and CDR2 SASEGT.

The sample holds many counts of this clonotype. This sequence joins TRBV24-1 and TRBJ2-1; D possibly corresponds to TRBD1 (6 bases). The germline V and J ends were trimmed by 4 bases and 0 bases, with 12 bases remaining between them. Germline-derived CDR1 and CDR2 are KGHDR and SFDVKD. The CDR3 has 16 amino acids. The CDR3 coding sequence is TGTGCCACCAGTGAAGTACAGGGAAACTCCTACAATGAGCAGTTCTTC. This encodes CATSEVQGNSYNEQFF.

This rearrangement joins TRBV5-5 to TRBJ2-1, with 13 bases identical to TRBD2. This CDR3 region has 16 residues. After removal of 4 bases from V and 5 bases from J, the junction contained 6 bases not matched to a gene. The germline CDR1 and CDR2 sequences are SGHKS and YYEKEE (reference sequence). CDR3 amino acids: CASSQTGTSGNNEQFF. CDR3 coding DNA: TGTGCCAGCAGCCAGACCGGGACTAGCGGGAACAATGAGCAGTTCTTC.

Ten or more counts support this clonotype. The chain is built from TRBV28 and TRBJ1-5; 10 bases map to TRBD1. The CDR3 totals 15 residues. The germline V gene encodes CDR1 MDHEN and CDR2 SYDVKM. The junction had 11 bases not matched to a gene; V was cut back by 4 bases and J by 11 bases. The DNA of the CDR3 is TGTGCCAGCAGTTCCCGGACAGGGGGGATGAAGGCCCAGCATTTT. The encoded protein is CASSSRTGGMKAQHF.

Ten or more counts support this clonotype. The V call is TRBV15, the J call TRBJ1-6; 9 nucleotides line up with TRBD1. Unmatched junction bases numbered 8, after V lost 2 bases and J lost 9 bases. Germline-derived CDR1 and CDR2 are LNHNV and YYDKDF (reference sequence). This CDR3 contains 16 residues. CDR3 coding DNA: TGTGCCACCAGCAGATTACAGGGGGCCCACCCTTCACCCCTCCACTTT. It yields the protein CATSRLQGAHPSPLHF.